This T cell receptor beta chain was sequenced during a study of T-cell memory formation after mild COVID-19. Study in general: In these data, TCR clusters were largely donor specific.

The table lists this clonotype with a few counts. What it binds is not known. The germline gives CDR1 LNHNV, CDR2 YYDKDF (reference sequence). This CDR3 is built from 16 residues. V was shortened by 5 bases and J by 1 base, with 15 bases between the two germline ends. TCRdb passed the 5' RACE reads through MiXCR, listing each CDR3 protein once. The sample holds hundreds of thousands of distinct CDR3 sequences, approximately 15% seen once. Findings of the study overall: Clones that got smaller from day 15 to 85 had even CD4/CD8, while clones growing later tipped toward CD4+.

The receptor comes from a man between 18 and 29 years old who had mild COVID-19 (a few samples of this study predate the infection). Cell type and time point are not known. The source material was PBMCs or a T cell subset sorted from them (not recorded which). The gene calls are TRBV15 and TRBJ2-1; the D gene is possibly TRBD2 (7 bases). In nucleotides, the CDR3 is TGTGCCACCAGCGGCCCCCGGGGGGCGTCCTACAATGAGCAGTTCTTC. Amino acids: CATSGPRGASYNEQFF.